The clone carrying this TCR beta chain has only a few counts. No antigen is known for it. This sample is drawn from a study of T-cell memory formation after mild COVID-19. TCRdb reanalysed the 5' RACE reads using MiXCR and keeps one entry per CDR3 protein. The table records 80,000 to 130,000 distinct CDR3 sequences, 11% of them present only once. General study results and limits: A subset of responding clones appeared in pre-infection memory, suggesting cross-reactive memory joined.

This sequence originates from a man in his late teens or twenties who had mild COVID-19 (a few samples of this study predate the infection). Cell type and time point are not known. What was sequenced was PBMCs or a T cell subset sorted from them (not recorded which).

The CDR3 loop is CSARSGGDVEQFF. The DNA for the CDR3 is TGCAGTGCTAGATCGGGAGGGGACGTTGAGCAGTTCTTC. The chain joins TRBV20-1 to TRBJ2-1; 8 bases fit TRBD2. This CDR3 has 13 residues. With 2 bases clipped from V and 9 bases from J, the junction kept 6 bases outside the gene matches. CDR1 and CDR2 from the germline V gene are DFQATT and SNEGSKA (reference sequence).